The 32 T cell receptor beta chains below come from one sample, sequenced in a study of blood T cell repertoires in COVID-19 (dated by TCRdb to 2018 to 2021). Libraries were built with the immunoSEQ multiplex PCR assay. In TCRdb, the immuneACCESS table is reduced to in-frame sequences with V and J assigned. These tables do not hold every clone; where another copy was compared, an unresolved V gene accounts for under half, and the others remain unexplained. This sample holds under 150,000 clones; around four fifths were observed only once. The top ten clones comprise 6.2% of the sample. Sequencing used PBMCs or T cells enriched from blood (not recorded which). The receptors here all came from a woman between 40 and 55 years old who had recovered from COVID-19.

The V and J genes are TRBV19 and TRBJ2-7; TRBD1 aligns across 8 bases. CDR1 and CDR2 (germline): LNHDA, SQIVND (reference sequence). With V trimmed by 8 bases and J by 2 bases, 8 bases remained unmatched. This CDR3 comprises 14 residues. The chain's CDR3 is CASYKGTGPYEQYF. The CDR3 DNA follows: TGTGCCAGTTACAAAGGGACAGGTCCCTACGAGCAGTACTTC.

This chain connects TRBV10-1 to TRBJ2-1; tentative D call: TRBD2 (6 bases). The CDR3 loop spans 14 amino acids. Germline CDR1 reads WNHNN; CDR2 reads SYGVQD (reference sequence). Trimming took off 7 bases at V and 4 bases at J, with 14 bases between the two ends. The CDR3: CASKPGLPYNEQFF. Written as DNA, the CDR3 is TGCGCCAGCAAACCGGGACTGCCATACAATGAGCAGTTCTTC.

This clone occurred a few times. CDR3 loop: CASSQDRGLREQYF. Written as DNA, the CDR3 is TGTGCCAGCAGCCAGGACAGGGGGCTCAGGGAGCAGTACTTC. The V call is TRBV6-5, the J call TRBJ2-7; 11 bases are shared with TRBD1. The length of the CDR3 is 14 residues. Germline lookup yields CDR1 MNHEY and CDR2 SVGAGI. V was pared by 6 bases and J by 7 bases, with 8 bases of the junction left unmatched.

This clone was observed many times. The rearrangement uses TRBV9 and TRBJ1-3; D is perhaps TRBD1 (6 bases). CDR3 length: 16 residues. Germline V gene lookup returns CDR1 SGDLS and CDR2 YYNGEE. Between the trimmed V and J ends, which lost 0 bases and 3 bases, there was a span of 13 bases. CDR3 coding DNA: TGTGCCAGCAGCGTAGCTTACAGGGCAAGTGGAAACACCATATATTTT. Protein product: CASSVAYRASGNTIYF.

The rearrangement links TRBV19 to TRBJ1-1, with D uncertain. This CDR3 is 12 amino acids long. Germline CDR1 is LNHDA and CDR2 is SQIVND (reference sequence). Trimming pared 5 bases from V and 5 bases from J, leaving 9 bases between. CDR3 region: CASSFTGTEAFF. The DNA for the CDR3 is TGTGCCAGTAGTTTTACGGGGACTGAAGCTTTCTTT.

This clone was found once. The CDR3 sequence is CASSQLDRGGEKLFF. DNA of the CDR3: TGCGCCAGCAGCCAATTGGACAGGGGAGGTGAAAAACTGTTTTTT. This chain connects TRBV4-1 to TRBJ1-4, with 9 nucleotides matching TRBD1. The germline gives CDR1 MGHRA, CDR2 YSYEKL. V gave up 2 bases and J gave up 7 bases; unmatched junction bases: 5. The CDR3 is made up of 15 amino acids.

This clone was found once. The gene calls are TRBV19 and TRBJ2-4; TRBD1 agrees at 7 bases. This CDR3 has 15 residues. V dropped 6 bases and J dropped 5; count of bases not matched to a gene: 10. CDR1 and CDR2 (germline): LNHDA, SQIVND (reference sequence). The CDR3 nucleotides read TGTGCCAGTAGCCGGGACAGTCTGGGAGAAAACATTCAGTACTTC. It translates to CASSRDSLGENIQYF.

The rearrangement uses TRBV7-6 and TRBJ2-3, with unresolved D. The V and J ends lost 0 bases and 0 bases respectively, with 7 bases between them. Germline lookup yields CDR1 SGHVS and CDR2 FNYEAQ. There are 15 residues in the CDR3. CDR3 in amino acids: CASSLAGVSTDTQYF. The CDR3 DNA follows: TGTGCCAGCAGCTTAGCCGGAGTTAGCACAGATACGCAGTATTTT.

This chain uses TRBV28 with TRBJ1-2; 7 bases are shared with TRBD1. After removal of 6 bases from V and 0 bases from J, the junction contained 16 bases not matched to a gene. This CDR3 has 18 amino acids. CDR1 MDHEN and CDR2 SYDVKM come from the germline V gene. The CDR3 reads CASRSGRDRYRANYGYTF. As DNA, the CDR3 is TGTGCCAGCAGGTCCGGCCGGGACAGATACCGGGCTAACTATGGCTACACCTTC.

This clone was detected a few times. The V gene is TRBV9, the J gene TRBJ1-2, with TRBD1 identical over 7 bases. This CDR3 comprises 13 residues. With V trimmed by 4 bases and J by 2 bases, 2 bases remained unmatched. Germline-derived CDR1 and CDR2 are SGDLS and YYNGEE. The DNA for the CDR3 is TGTGCCAGCAGCCGGACAGGCAACTATGGCTACACCTTC. Translation gives CASSRTGNYGYTF.

The V gene is TRBV5-6, the J gene TRBJ2-7; 9 nucleotides agree with TRBD1. The CDR3 length is 15 residues. Germline-derived CDR1 and CDR2 are SGHDT and YYEEEE. V lost 4 bases to trimming and J lost 3 bases; unmatched junction nucleotides: 8. The CDR3 reads CASSEGQGGLYEQYF. CDR3 coding DNA: TGTGCCAGCAGCGAGGGACAGGGTGGGCTCTACGAGCAGTACTTC.

The chain joins TRBV5-1 to TRBJ2-1, with D perhaps TRBD2 (7 bases). This CDR3 is 12 amino acids long. Trimming shortened V by 3 bases and J by 15 bases, and 16 bases separated the two germline ends. Germline V gene lookup returns CDR1 SGHRS and CDR2 YFSETQ. CDR3 protein: CASSWGGGPGFF. The CDR3 nucleotides are TGCGCCAGCAGCTGGGGCGGGGGCCCCGGGTTCTTC.

The V gene is TRBV5-1, the J gene TRBJ2-7, with TRBD1 identical over 7 bases. The CDR3 covers 15 residues. Germline loops: CDR1 SGHRS, CDR2 YFSETQ. Losses at the gene ends were 0 bases for V and 2 bases for J; bases not matched to a gene: 5. For the CDR3, the DNA is TGCGCCAGCAGCTTGGCGACAGGGAACCCCTACGAGCAGTACTTC. It yields the protein CASSLATGNPYEQYF. The whole variable domain, filled in from reference TRBV5-1 and TRBJ2-7, reads KAGVTQTPRYLIKTRGQQVTLSCSPISGHRSVSWYQQTPGQGLQFLFEYFSETQRNKGNFPGRFSGRQFSNSRSEMNVSTLELGDSALYLCASSLATGNPYEQYFGPGTRLTVT.

CDR3 sequence (DNA): TGTGCCAGCAGTGCCCGGACAGGGTATGAAGTCCTCTCGTACGAGCAGTACTTC. Its protein is CASSARTGYEVLSYEQYF. The chain combines TRBV6-1 with TRBJ2-7; 8 positions match TRBD1. Germline CDR1 MNHNS, CDR2 SASEGT. V gave up 4 bases and J gave up 4 bases; unmatched junction bases: 18. The length of the CDR3 is 18 residues.

The chain combines TRBV7-6 with TRBJ2-2; D is perhaps TRBD2 (6 bases). The CDR3 contains 14 residues. Trimming stripped 4 bases from V and 4 bases from J, with 10 bases between. Germline CDR1 reads SGHVS; CDR2 reads FNYEAQ. Here the CDR3 DNA reads TGTGCCAGCAGCTGGGAAGCGGGCACCGGGGAGCTGTTTTTT. It is translated as CASSWEAGTGELFF.

The V gene is TRBV3-1 (or the pseudogene TRBV3-2), the J gene TRBJ2-5; 9 nucleotides agree with TRBD2. Looked up from germline, CDR1 is LGHDT and CDR2 is YNNKEL (reference sequence). After removal of 1 base from V and 1 base from J, the junction contained 7 bases not matched to a gene. The CDR3 spans 17 residues. The CDR3 protein is CASSQGGGAFSQETQYF. In nucleotides, the CDR3 is TGTGCCAGCAGCCAAGGCGGGGGGGCCTTCTCCCAAGAGACCCAGTACTTC.

Concerning this clone itself: The identical CDR3 is also encoded by other nucleotide sequences in the sample. The rearrangement joins TRBV4-1 to TRBJ2-5; 7 bases match TRBD2. Germline CDR1 and CDR2: MGHRA and YSYEKL. The CDR3 sequence is 14 residues long. The V gene end was trimmed by 1 base and the J gene end by 1 base; junction bases not matched to a gene: 0. CDR3 in DNA: TGCGCCAGCAGCCAAGGACTAGCCCAAGAGACCCAGTACTTC. Protein: CASSQGLAQETQYF.

The rearrangement uses TRBV3-1 (or the pseudogene TRBV3-2) and TRBJ1-1; weak D call: TRBD1 (5 bases). Germline CDR1 reads LGHDT; CDR2 reads YNNKEL (reference sequence). Trimming stripped 4 bases from V and 8 bases from J, with 11 bases between. The CDR3 has 12 residues. As DNA, the CDR3 is TGTGCCAGCAGCCCACCAGGGAGGGAAGCTTTCTTT. This gives the protein CASSPPGREAFF.

J is TRBJ2-2 and V is TRBV28; D call uncertain. Deletions cut 6 bases from V and 5 bases from J, with 10 bases between. The germline V gene encodes CDR1 MDHEN and CDR2 SYDVKM. This CDR3 region has 13 residues. CDR3 sequence: CASSRARTGELFF. The DNA of the CDR3 is TGTGCCAGCAGCCGAGCTAGAACCGGGGAGCTGTTTTTT.

At least ten counts were recorded for this clone. This sequence joins TRBV11-3 and TRBJ2-1, with D maybe TRBD2 (5 bases). V gave up 7 bases and J gave up 4 bases, with 17 bases separating them. Per the germline V gene, CDR1 is SGHNT and CDR2 is YENEEA. The CDR3 is 15 amino acids. The CDR3: CASNPAGELYNEQFF. CDR3 bases: TGTGCCAGCAACCCAGCCGGGGAACTTTACAATGAGCAGTTCTTC.

This clone is a singleton in its sample. V and J are TRBV30 and TRBJ2-5; D may be TRBD1 (7 bases). The CDR3 sequence is 14 residues long. Trimming took 1 base from V and 4 from J, leaving 13 bases between them. Germline V gives CDR1 GTSNPN, CDR2 SVGIG (reference sequence). Written as DNA, the CDR3 is TGTGCCTGGAGTGGTGGAGGGGACAGAGAGACCCAGTACTTC. This encodes CAWSGGGDRETQYF.

This clone has just one count. The chain carries TRBV5-4 and TRBJ2-6, with TRBD2 matching 11 bases. This CDR3 has 18 residues. With V trimmed by 4 bases and J by 3 bases, 9 bases remained unmatched. The germline V gene has CDR1 SGHNT and CDR2 YYREEE (reference sequence). The CDR3 sequence: CASSTEGSGRVGANVLTF. The CDR3 DNA is TGTGCCAGCAGCACCGAGGGTAGCGGGAGGGTTGGGGCCAACGTCCTGACTTTC.

Of note for this clone: Other nucleotide sequences in the sample specify the same CDR3. V is TRBV5-4 and J is TRBJ1-2, with D maybe TRBD1 (6 bases). V lost 0 bases and J lost 3, with 9 bases in between. The CDR3 is made up of 14 amino acids. Looked up from germline, CDR1 is SGHNT and CDR2 is YYREEE (reference sequence). The CDR3 DNA follows: TGTGCCAGCAGCTTGGCGGGGGGCGACTATGGCTACACCTTC. Protein product: CASSLAGGDYGYTF.

The chain uses TRBV6-1 and TRBJ2-7; 7 bases line up with TRBD1. Germline CDR1 MNHNS, CDR2 SASEGT. The CDR3 runs to 16 residues. V shed 0 bases and J 5 bases; nucleotides not matched to a gene: 10. CDR3 sequence (DNA): TGTGCCAGCAGTGAAGCGAGGGGGCGTCTCGGGAACGAGCAGTACTTC. Residues: CASSEARGRLGNEQYF.

The chain couples TRBV27 to TRBJ2-3; perhaps TRBD2 as D (5 bases). The ends were cut back, 5 bases at V and 2 bases at J, with 14 bases in the middle. Germline CDR1 is MNHEY and CDR2 is SMNVEV (reference sequence). This CDR3 region has 15 residues. CDR3 DNA: TGTGCCAGCAGTGCCCCGGCGGGCCTCACAGATACGCAGTATTTT. Its translation: CASSAPAGLTDTQYF.

The chain carries TRBV29-1 and TRBJ2-7, with a weak D call TRBD1 (5 bases). The germline CDR1 and CDR2 sequences are SQVTM and ANQGSEA. The V end was cut by 6 bases, the J end by 4 bases, with 16 bases between. The CDR3 contains 13 residues. CDR3 amino acids: CSVSKGILYEQYF. The CDR3 bases are TGCAGCGTGAGTAAGGGGATTCTATACGAGCAGTACTTC.

The CDR3 protein is CASSLTPLQGTNTGELFF. CDR3 DNA sequence: TGCGCCAGCAGCCTCACTCCTTTACAGGGAACGAACACCGGGGAGCTGTTTTTT. The V gene is TRBV4-1, the J gene TRBJ2-2; D may be TRBD1 (6 bases). The CDR3 loop spans 18 amino acids. Germline V gives CDR1 MGHRA, CDR2 YSYEKL. Trimming removed 4 bases from V and 0 bases from J, with 18 bases in between.

The chain recombines TRBV6-1 with TRBJ1-5, with 7 bases matching TRBD1. The V gene end was trimmed by 4 bases and the J gene end by 2 bases; junction bases not matched to a gene: 11. Germline-derived CDR1 and CDR2 are MNHNS and SASEGT. This CDR3 region has 17 residues. The CDR3 coding sequence is TGTGCCAGCAGTGTTTACAGGGGTGGATTCGGCAATCAGCCCCAGCATTTT. Its translation is CASSVYRGGFGNQPQHF.

Concerning this clone itself: Within the sample, other DNA sequences also encode this same CDR3. The chain employs TRBV19 and TRBJ2-7; no clear D gene. V dropped 3 bases and J dropped 0 bases, with 6 bases sitting between them. This CDR3 comprises 13 residues. CDR1 is LNHDA, CDR2 SQIVND, per germline (reference sequence). The CDR3 DNA is TGTGCCAGTAGTATTGATAGCTCCTACGAGCAGTACTTC. Translation gives CASSIDSSYEQYF. Filled out from reference TRBV19 and TRBJ2-7, the complete variable domain reads DGGITQSPKYLFRKEGQNVTLSCEQNLNHDAMYWYRQDPGQGLRLIYYSQIVNDFQKGDIAEGYSVSREKKESFPLTVTSAQKNPTAFYLCASSIDSSYEQYFGPGTRLTVT.

Here the CDR3 DNA reads TGTGCCAGCAGTTACACTACAGACAGGGTCGGGTACGAGCAGTACTTC. This translates into CASSYTTDRVGYEQYF. The chain combines TRBV6-2 or TRBV6-3 with TRBJ2-7, with TRBD1 matching over 7 bases. Unmatched junction bases numbered 11, after V lost 2 bases and J lost 4 bases. There are 16 residues in the CDR3. Germline values: CDR1 MNHEY, CDR2 SVGEGT.

V is TRBV11-2 and J is TRBJ1-5; D gene ambiguous. Between the trimmed V and J ends, which lost 6 bases and 4 bases, there was a span of 10 bases. This CDR3 region has 13 residues. CDR1 is SGHAT, CDR2 FQNNGV, per germline. Written as DNA, the CDR3 is TGTGCCAGCAGTTGGGAGTTAAATCAGCCCCAGCATTTT. Protein sequence: CASSWELNQPQHF. The full variable domain, with the rest looked up from reference TRBV11-2 and TRBJ1-5, is EAGVAQSPRYKIIEKRQSVAFWCNPISGHATLYWYQQILGQGPKLLIQFQNNGVVDDSQLPKDRFSAERLKGVDSTLKIQPAKLEDSAVYLCASSWELNQPQHFGDGTRLSIL.

The chain has TRBV5-8 and TRBJ2-5; TRBD2 matches 8 bases. This CDR3 region has 15 residues. Per the germline V gene, CDR1 is SGHTS and CDR2 is YDEGEE. Trimming at V came to 2 bases and at J to 2 bases, leaving 5 bases not matched to a gene. In DNA, the CDR3 is TGTGCCAGCAGCTTACTCGGGGGGGGACAAGAGACCCAGTACTTC. This sequence encodes CASSLLGGGQETQYF. The full variable domain, in which reference TRBV5-8 and TRBJ2-5 provide the parts outside the CDR3, is EAGVTQSPTHLIKTRGQQATLRCSPISGHTSVYWYQQALGLGLQFLLWYDEGEERNRGNFPPRFSGRQFPNYSSELNVNALELEDSALYLCASSLLGGGQETQYFGPGTRLLVL.